Listed below are T cell receptor beta chains from one sample, sequenced in a study of OX40 agonist ivuxolimab in advanced cancers. Profiled with immunoSEQ multiplex PCR; TCRdb holds only in-frame clones, not every one. Of around 77,000 clones in the sample, just under 90% were seen once. Material: CD4+ or CD8+ T cells sorted from blood, obtained in a trial of the OX40 agonist ivuxolimab. Receptors were obtained from an adult with an advanced solid tumor such as melanoma, head and neck, liver or kidney cancer. Each CDR3 is given without its conserved first and last residue.

V gene: TRBV5-5; CDR3 protein: ASSLGQGAAYEQY
V gene: TRBV2; CDR3 protein: ASSELQAFYGYT
V gene: TRBV11-2; CDR3 protein: ASSLGVRASEAQH
V gene: TRBV19; CDR3 protein: ASIQSITRVLYGYT
V gene: TRBV19; CDR3 protein: ASSKPDGRGTGELF
V gene: TRBV4-2; CDR3 protein: ASSHHSTEGAF
V gene: TRBV2; CDR3 protein: ASSPYGDSAQY
V gene: TRBV9; CDR3 protein: ASSLSTGTDNEQF
V gene: TRBV27; CDR3 protein: ASSLSPVIYGYT
V gene: TRBV14; CDR3 protein: ARRDGGVDQPQH
V gene: TRBV10-3; CDR3 protein: AARALTNQPQH
V gene: TRBV5-5; CDR3 protein: ASSPGTDLGYT
V gene: TRBV5-4; CDR3 protein: ASSLVSSGRAVRTDTQY
V gene: TRBV7-8; CDR3 protein: ASSPRRVQETQY
V gene: TRBV27; CDR3 protein: ASSPPGLTTGELF
V gene: TRBV5-4; CDR3 protein: ASSLSRSSSYEQY
V gene: TRBV27; CDR3 protein: ASSLQGAGETQY
V gene: TRBV18; CDR3 protein: ASSPAGGYNSPLH
V gene: TRBV15; CDR3 protein: ATSSVGQGRF
V gene: TRBV27; CDR3 protein: ASSAYEQY
V gene: TRBV5-1; CDR3 protein: ASSLGRDRDSSPLH
V gene: TRBV19; CDR3 protein: ASSIGEGHQPQH
V gene: TRBV28; CDR3 protein: ASAPGTSNPEQY
V gene: TRBV25-1; CDR3 protein: ASSAGTARGTQY
V gene: TRBV6-5; CDR3 protein: ASSWDSEANEQF
V gene: TRBV4-2; CDR3 protein: ASSHGQEGETQY
V gene: TRBV5-4; CDR3 protein: ASSPVGVSRGETQY
V gene: TRBV6-5; CDR3 protein: ASSYSSWQNTEAF
V gene: TRBV11-3; CDR3 protein: ASRRDRQDRDIQY
V gene: TRBV7-8; CDR3 protein: ASSLGGVSNQPQH
V gene: TRBV6-4; CDR3 protein: ASRGVQRGNRETQY
V gene: TRBV10-3; CDR3 protein: AISESTETQY
V gene: TRBV6-5; CDR3 protein: ASRRSGTGNTIY
V gene: TRBV6-5; CDR3 protein: ASSSDRGTEAF
V gene: TRBV28; CDR3 protein: ASSFGGADTQY
V gene: TRBV6-5; CDR3 protein: ASSYSAGRDNYGYT
V gene: TRBV6-1; CDR3 protein: ASDPSGGGNYGYT
V gene: TRBV15; CDR3 protein: ATSRGRGRGGNQPQH
V gene: TRBV7-2; CDR3 protein: ASSSTGGYNSPLH
V gene: TRBV5-1; CDR3 protein: ASSSRQGSYEQY
V gene: TRBV5-1; CDR3 protein: ASSRERAYEQY
V gene: TRBV18; CDR3 protein: ASSPTPGQPTPDTQY
V gene: TRBV5-4; CDR3 protein: ASSPTATGDHYGYT
V gene: TRBV1; CDR3 protein: TSSQGSGDSYEQY
V gene: TRBV30; CDR3 protein: AWSRTGGTTGELF
V gene: TRBV7-6; CDR3 protein: ASSPRTGELF
V gene: TRBV18; CDR3 protein: ASSPGTSGRETQY
V gene: TRBV7-2; CDR3 protein: ASSLWGTGANSPLH
V gene: TRBV5-4; CDR3 protein: ASSVGQPPYGYT
V gene: TRBV11-2; CDR3 protein: ASSLRSREAF
V gene: TRBV29-1; CDR3 protein: SDQEGSTEAF
V gene: TRBV7-9; CDR3 protein: ASSSSGGLGQPQH
V gene: TRBV5-1; CDR3 protein: ASSLAVGRNEQY
V gene: TRBV28; CDR3 protein: ASSFGLAGVDTQY
V gene: TRBV11-2; CDR3 protein: ASSFSTGYNEQF